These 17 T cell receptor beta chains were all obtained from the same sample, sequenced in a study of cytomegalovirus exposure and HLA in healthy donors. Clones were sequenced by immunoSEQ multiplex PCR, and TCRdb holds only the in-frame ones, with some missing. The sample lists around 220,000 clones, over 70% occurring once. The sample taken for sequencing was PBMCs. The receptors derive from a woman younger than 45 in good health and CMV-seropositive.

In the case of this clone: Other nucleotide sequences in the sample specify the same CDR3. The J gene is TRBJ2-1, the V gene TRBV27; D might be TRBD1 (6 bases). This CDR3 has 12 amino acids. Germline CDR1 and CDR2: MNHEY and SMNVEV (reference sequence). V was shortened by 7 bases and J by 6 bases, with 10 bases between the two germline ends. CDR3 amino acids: CASTGTTNEQFF. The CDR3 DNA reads TGTGCCAGCACCGGGACAACCAATGAGCAGTTCTTC.

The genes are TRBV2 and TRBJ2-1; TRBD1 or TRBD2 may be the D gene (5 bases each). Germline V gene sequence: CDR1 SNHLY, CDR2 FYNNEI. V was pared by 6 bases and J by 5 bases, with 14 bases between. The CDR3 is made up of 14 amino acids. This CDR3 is CASSRERLDNEQFF. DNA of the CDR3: TGTGCCAGCAGCAGGGAGCGTTTGGACAATGAGCAGTTCTTC. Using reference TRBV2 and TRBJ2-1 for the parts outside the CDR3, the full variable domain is EPEVTQTPSHQVTQMGQEVILRCVPISNHLYFYWYRQILGQKVEFLVSFYNNEISEKSEIFDDQFSVERPDGSNFTLKIRSTKLEDSAMYFCASSRERLDNEQFFGPGTRLTVL.

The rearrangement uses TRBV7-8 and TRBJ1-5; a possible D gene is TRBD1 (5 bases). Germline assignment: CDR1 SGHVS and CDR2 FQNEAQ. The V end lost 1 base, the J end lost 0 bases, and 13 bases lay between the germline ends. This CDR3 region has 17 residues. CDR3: CASSLGHRSASNQPQHF. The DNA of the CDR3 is TGTGCCAGCAGCTTAGGCCACAGGTCTGCTAGCAATCAGCCCCAGCATTTT.

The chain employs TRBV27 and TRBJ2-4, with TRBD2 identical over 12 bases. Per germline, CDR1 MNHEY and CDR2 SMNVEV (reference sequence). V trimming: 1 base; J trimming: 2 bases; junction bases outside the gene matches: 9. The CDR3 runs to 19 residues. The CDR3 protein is CASSLYSPTSGRPKNIQYF. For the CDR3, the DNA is TGTGCCAGCAGTTTATACTCACCTACTAGCGGGAGGCCCAAAAACATTCAGTACTTC.

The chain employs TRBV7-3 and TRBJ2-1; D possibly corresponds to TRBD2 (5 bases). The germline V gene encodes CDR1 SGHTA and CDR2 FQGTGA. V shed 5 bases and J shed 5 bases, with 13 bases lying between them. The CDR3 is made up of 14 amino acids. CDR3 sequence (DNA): TGTGCCAGCAGCCCTACCGAGGGAGACAATGAGCAGTTCTTC. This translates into CASSPTEGDNEQFF.

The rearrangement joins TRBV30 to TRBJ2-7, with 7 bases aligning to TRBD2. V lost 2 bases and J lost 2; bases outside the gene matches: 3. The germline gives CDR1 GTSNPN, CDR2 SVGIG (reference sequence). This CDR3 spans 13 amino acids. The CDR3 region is CAWSSGAAYEQYF. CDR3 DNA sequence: TGTGCCTGGAGTAGCGGGGCAGCCTACGAGCAGTACTTC.

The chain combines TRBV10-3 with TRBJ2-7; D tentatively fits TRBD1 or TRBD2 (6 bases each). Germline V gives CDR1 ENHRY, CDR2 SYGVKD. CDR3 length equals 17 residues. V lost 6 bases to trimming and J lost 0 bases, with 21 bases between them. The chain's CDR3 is CAIRTGGATASSYEQYF. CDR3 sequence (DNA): TGTGCCATCAGAACCGGGGGCGCGACCGCTAGCTCCTACGAGCAGTACTTC.

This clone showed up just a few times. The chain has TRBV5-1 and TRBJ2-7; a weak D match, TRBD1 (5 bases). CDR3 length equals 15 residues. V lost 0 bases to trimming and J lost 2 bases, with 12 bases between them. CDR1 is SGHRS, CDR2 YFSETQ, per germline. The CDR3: CASSLDPGPAYEQYF. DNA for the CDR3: TGCGCCAGCAGCTTGGATCCAGGGCCGGCCTACGAGCAGTACTTC. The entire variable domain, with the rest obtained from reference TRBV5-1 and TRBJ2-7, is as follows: KAGVTQTPRYLIKTRGQQVTLSCSPISGHRSVSWYQQTPGQGLQFLFEYFSETQRNKGNFPGRFSGRQFSNSRSEMNVSTLELGDSALYLCASSLDPGPAYEQYFGPGTRLTVT.

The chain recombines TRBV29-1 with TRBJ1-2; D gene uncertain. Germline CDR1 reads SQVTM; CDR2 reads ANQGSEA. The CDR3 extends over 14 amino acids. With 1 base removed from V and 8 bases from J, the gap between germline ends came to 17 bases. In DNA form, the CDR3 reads TGCAGCGTTGAAGTGGTTCGAAAGGCCCGGGGCTACACCTTC. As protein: CSVEVVRKARGYTF.

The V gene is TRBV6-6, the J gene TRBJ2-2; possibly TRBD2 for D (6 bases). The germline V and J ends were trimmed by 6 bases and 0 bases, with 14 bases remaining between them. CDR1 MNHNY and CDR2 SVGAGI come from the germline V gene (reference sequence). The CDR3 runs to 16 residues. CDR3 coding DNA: TGTGCCAGCAGGCGCGGAGGCGGGGCGAACACCGGGGAGCTGTTTTTT. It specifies CASRRGGGANTGELFF.

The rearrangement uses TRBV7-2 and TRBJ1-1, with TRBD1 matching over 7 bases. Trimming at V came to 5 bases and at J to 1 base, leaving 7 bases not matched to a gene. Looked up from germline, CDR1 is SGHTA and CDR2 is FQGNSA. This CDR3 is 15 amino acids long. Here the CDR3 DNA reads TGTGCCAGCAGCCTCGGGACAGTGAGGAACACTGAAGCTTTCTTT. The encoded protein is CASSLGTVRNTEAFF.

CDR3 in amino acids: CASSLGTGGRDGYTF. DNA of the CDR3: TGCGCCAGCAGCTTGGGGACAGGGGGACGGGATGGCTACACCTTC. The chain has TRBV5-1 and TRBJ1-2, with TRBD1 matching over 10 bases. The CDR3 has 15 residues. Per germline, CDR1 SGHRS and CDR2 YFSETQ. V trimming: 0 bases; J trimming: 6 bases; junction bases outside the gene matches: 5.

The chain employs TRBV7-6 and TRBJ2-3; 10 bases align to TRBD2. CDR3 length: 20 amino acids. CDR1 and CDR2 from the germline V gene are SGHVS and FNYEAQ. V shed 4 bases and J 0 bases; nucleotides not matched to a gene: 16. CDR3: CASSYPRLAGTDPSTDTQYF. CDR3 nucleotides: TGTGCCAGCAGCTACCCGAGACTAGCGGGTACCGACCCTAGCACAGATACGCAGTATTTT.

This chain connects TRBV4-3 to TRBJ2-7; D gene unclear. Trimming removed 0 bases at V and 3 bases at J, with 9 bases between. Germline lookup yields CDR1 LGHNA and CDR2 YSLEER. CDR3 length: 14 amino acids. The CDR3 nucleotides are TGCGCCAGCAGCCAAGATACGGCAGACTACGAGCAGTACTTC. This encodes CASSQDTADYEQYF.

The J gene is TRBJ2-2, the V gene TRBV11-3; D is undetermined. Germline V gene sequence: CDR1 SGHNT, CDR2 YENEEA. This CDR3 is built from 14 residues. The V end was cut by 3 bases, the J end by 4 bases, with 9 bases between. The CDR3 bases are TGTGCCAGCAGCTTCGGCAGACTCACCGGGGAGCTGTTTTTT. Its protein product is CASSFGRLTGELFF.

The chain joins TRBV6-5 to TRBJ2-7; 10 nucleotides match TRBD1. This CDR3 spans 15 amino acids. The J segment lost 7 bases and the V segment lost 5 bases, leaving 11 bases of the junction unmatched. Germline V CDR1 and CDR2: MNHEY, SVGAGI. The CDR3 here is CASSPEDRGLEEQYF. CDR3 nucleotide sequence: TGTGCCAGCAGTCCCGAAGACAGGGGGCTAGAGGAGCAGTACTTC.

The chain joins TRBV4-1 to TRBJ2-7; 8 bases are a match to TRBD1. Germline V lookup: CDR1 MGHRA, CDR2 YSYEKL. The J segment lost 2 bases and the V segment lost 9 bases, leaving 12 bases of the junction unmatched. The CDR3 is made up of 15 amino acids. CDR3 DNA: TGCGCCAGTTCGAACCCAGGACAGGGTACCTACGAGCAGTACTTC. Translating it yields CASSNPGQGTYEQYF.